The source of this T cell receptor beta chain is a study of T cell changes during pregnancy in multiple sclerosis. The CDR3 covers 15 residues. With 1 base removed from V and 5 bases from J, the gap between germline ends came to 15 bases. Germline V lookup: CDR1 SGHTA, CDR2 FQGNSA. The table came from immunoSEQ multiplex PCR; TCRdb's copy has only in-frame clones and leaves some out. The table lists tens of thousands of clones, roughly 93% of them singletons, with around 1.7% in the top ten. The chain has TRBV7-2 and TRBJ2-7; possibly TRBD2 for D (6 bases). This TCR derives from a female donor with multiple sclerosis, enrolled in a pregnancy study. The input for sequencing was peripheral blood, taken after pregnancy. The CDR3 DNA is TGTGCCAGCAGCTTAGGGTCCGGCGGGATTGACGAGCAGTACTTC. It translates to CASSLGSGGIDEQYF.